This TCR beta chain was sequenced for a study of CD8 T cells in ankylosing spondylitis. Findings and limits, study-wide: It appeared that ankylosing spondylitis blood was characterized by a TCR beta motif of several highly homologous variants.

This CDR3 is built from 14 residues. CDR1 and CDR2 from the germline V gene are SGHDN and FVKESK. The V and J ends lost 3 bases and 6 bases respectively, with 12 bases between them. TCRdb analysed the 5' RACE reads with MiXCR anew, one entry per CDR3 protein. The sample includes about 540,000 distinct CDR3 sequences, more than 9.5% of them seen just once. This clonotype has only one observation. The antigen remains unidentified. Sequences were obtained from blood, either unsorted or a sorted T cell fraction (not recorded which). This TCR derives from a male donor with ankylosing spondylitis. This chain links TRBV14 with TRBJ2-1; D remains ambiguous. The CDR3 DNA reads TGTGCCAGCAGCCAGCTGGCAGCGTCCAATGAGCAGTTCTTC. As protein: CASSQLAASNEQFF.